Detailed here is one T cell receptor (beta chain). The sample belongs to a study of radiotherapy plus CTLA-4 blockade in lung cancer. Whole-study context: Objective responses arose in roughly 17% of patients, and under 40% experienced disease control.

V shed 7 bases and J 2 bases; nucleotides not matched to a gene: 4. From germline, CDR1 is MNHNY and CDR2 SVGAGI (reference sequence). The CDR3 is made up of 14 amino acids. Libraries were prepared by immunoSEQ multiplex PCR; TCRdb keeps only in-frame clonotypes and omits some of them. The data contain tens of thousands of clones, around nine tenths of them singletons. The receptor was derived from a human donor with non-small cell lung cancer that progressed on radiotherapy plus ipilimumab. The material sequenced was peripheral blood, taken from a patient treated with radiotherapy plus ipilimumab. The rearrangement uses TRBV6-6 and TRBJ2-2, with 7 bases matching TRBD2. The CDR3 DNA sequence: TGTGCCAGCATCCGGGGGGTAAACACCGGGGAGCTGTTTTTT. Translated, it gives CASIRGVNTGELFF.